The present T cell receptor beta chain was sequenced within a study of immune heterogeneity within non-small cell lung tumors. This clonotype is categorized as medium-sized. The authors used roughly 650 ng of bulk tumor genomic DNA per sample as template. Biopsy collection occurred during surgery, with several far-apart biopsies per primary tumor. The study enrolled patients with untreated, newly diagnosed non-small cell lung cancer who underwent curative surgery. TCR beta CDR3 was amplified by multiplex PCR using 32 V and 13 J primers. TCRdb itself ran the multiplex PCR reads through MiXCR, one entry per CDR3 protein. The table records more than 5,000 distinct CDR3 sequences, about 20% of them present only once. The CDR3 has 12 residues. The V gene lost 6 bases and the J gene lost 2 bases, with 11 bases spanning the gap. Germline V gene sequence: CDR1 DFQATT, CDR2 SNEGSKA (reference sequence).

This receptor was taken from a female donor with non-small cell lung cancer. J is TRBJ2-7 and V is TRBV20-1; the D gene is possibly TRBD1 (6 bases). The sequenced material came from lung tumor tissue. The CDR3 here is CSASTGAYEQYF. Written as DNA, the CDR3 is TGCAGTGCGTCGACAGGAGCCTACGAGCAGTACTTC.